A single sample is the source of the 14 T cell receptor beta chains below, sequenced in a study of glioma-infiltrating T cells after dendritic cell vaccination. TCRdb's copy holds only in-frame clones and misses some; the assay was immunoSEQ multiplex PCR. The table includes approximately 91,000 clones, roughly four fifths detected once. Time point meaning: after dendritic cell vaccination, including at tumor progression/relapse. Sequenced material: blood, taken after dendritic cell vaccination. These receptors were collected from a human donor with glioblastoma.

This chain uses TRBV19 with TRBJ2-1; 10 nucleotides line up with TRBD1. Trimming removed 4 bases from V and 4 bases from J; junction bases left unmatched: 4. The CDR3 loop spans 15 amino acids. Per the germline V gene, CDR1 is LNHDA and CDR2 is SQIVND (reference sequence). The DNA for the CDR3 is TGTGCCAGTAGTAACGGACAGGGGGTTTACAATGAGCAGTTCTTC. Amino acid sequence: CASSNGQGVYNEQFF.

This clone was counted only a few times. V is TRBV4-2 and J is TRBJ1-4; D might be TRBD1 (6 bases). Trimming took 3 bases from V and 4 from J, leaving 15 bases between them. In germline, CDR1 is LGHNA, CDR2 YNFKEQ. The CDR3 runs to 16 residues. DNA for the CDR3: TGTGCCAGCAGCCATCGGCAGGGGCGTATTAATGAAAAACTGTTTTTT. Its protein is CASSHRQGRINEKLFF.

This clone is a singleton in its sample. This chain joins TRBV27 and TRBJ1-5; 7 nucleotides agree with TRBD1. Germline CDR1 and CDR2: MNHEY and SMNVEV (reference sequence). V shed 6 bases, J shed 0 bases, and the junction held 5 bases outside the gene matches. This CDR3 comprises 15 residues. CDR3 coding DNA: TGTGCCAGCAGATCACAGGGGAATAGCAATCAGCCCCAGCATTTT. The encoded protein is CASRSQGNSNQPQHF.

This chain joins TRBV11-2 and TRBJ2-4, with 9 nucleotides matching TRBD1. The CDR3 sequence is 13 residues long. V lost 3 bases, J lost 7 bases, and 1 base stayed unmatched. Germline V CDR1 and CDR2: SGHAT, FQNNGV. Here the CDR3 DNA reads TGTGCCAGCAGCTTTGGGACAGGGAACATTCAGTACTTC. Residues: CASSFGTGNIQYF.

The V and J genes are TRBV19 and TRBJ2-1, with 9 nucleotides matching TRBD1. The CDR3 sequence is 17 residues long. V trimming: 2 bases; J trimming: 7 bases; junction bases outside the gene matches: 12. Germline CDR1 and CDR2: LNHDA and SQIVND (reference sequence). The CDR3 is CASSIRSNQDRGNEQFF. CDR3 nucleotides: TGTGCCAGTAGTATAAGGTCTAACCAGGACAGGGGAAATGAGCAGTTCTTC. The whole variable domain, remainder taken from reference TRBV19 and TRBJ2-1, is DGGITQSPKYLFRKEGQNVTLSCEQNLNHDAMYWYRQDPGQGLRLIYYSQIVNDFQKGDIAEGYSVSREKKESFPLTVTSAQKNPTAFYLCASSIRSNQDRGNEQFFGPGTRLTVL.

The chain recombines TRBV25-1 with TRBJ2-5; TRBD2 agrees at 7 bases. Germline V CDR1 and CDR2: MGHDK, SYGVNS. The CDR3 contains 16 residues. J lost 0 bases, V lost 1 base, and 5 bases had no gene match. CDR3 nucleotides: TGTGCCAGCAGTGAATTCAGGCGGGGGAACCAAGAGACCCAGTACTTC. It specifies CASSEFRRGNQETQYF.

V and J are TRBV5-1 and TRBJ2-7, with TRBD1 matching over 9 bases. The CDR3 has 14 amino acids. CDR1 SGHRS and CDR2 YFSETQ come from the germline V gene. V was pared by 3 bases and J by 3 bases, with 4 bases of the junction left unmatched. CDR3 amino acids: CASSSPGQGYEQYF. The CDR3 DNA reads TGCGCCAGCAGCTCGCCGGGACAGGGCTACGAGCAGTACTTC.

The rearrangement joins TRBV6-1 to TRBJ2-1, with 9 bases fitting TRBD2. J was trimmed by 1 base and V by 4 bases; bases with no gene match: 5. CDR1 is MNHNS, CDR2 SASEGT, per germline. The CDR3 has 16 residues. In DNA, the CDR3 is TGTGCCAGCAGTGTTCCTAGCGGGACTTCCTACAATGAGCAGTTCTTC. This translates into CASSVPSGTSYNEQFF.

This clone was counted a few times. The V and J genes are TRBV28 and TRBJ1-3; D gene ambiguous. CDR1 is MDHEN and CDR2 is SYDVKM in the germline V gene. V dropped 7 bases and J dropped 1 base, with 20 bases sitting between them. CDR3 length equals 17 residues. CDR3 in amino acids: CASTYAGRRYSGNTIYF. The CDR3 DNA is TGTGCCAGCACGTACGCCGGGAGAAGGTATTCTGGAAACACCATATATTTT.

In this sample, this clone turned up once. The V call is TRBV19, the J call TRBJ1-2, with D possibly TRBD1 on 5 matching bases. The germline V gene has CDR1 LNHDA and CDR2 SQIVND (reference sequence). This CDR3 spans 14 amino acids. V was trimmed by 3 bases and J by 4 bases, leaving 12 bases between them. The CDR3 reads CASSILAQGYGYTF. For the CDR3, the DNA is TGTGCCAGTAGTATCTTGGCCCAGGGCTATGGCTACACCTTC. The whole variable domain, remainder taken from reference TRBV19 and TRBJ1-2, is DGGITQSPKYLFRKEGQNVTLSCEQNLNHDAMYWYRQDPGQGLRLIYYSQIVNDFQKGDIAEGYSVSREKKESFPLTVTSAQKNPTAFYLCASSILAQGYGYTFGSGTRLTVV.

The chain employs TRBV28 and TRBJ1-5; D ambiguous. Germline CDR1 and CDR2: MDHEN and SYDVKM. The CDR3 contains 15 residues. V lost 2 bases and J 0 bases, leaving 8 bases between the germline ends. Here the CDR3 reads CASSLAAISNQPQHF. CDR3 in DNA: TGTGCCAGCAGTTTAGCAGCGATTAGCAATCAGCCCCAGCATTTT.

By share, this clone counts as medium-sized (0.01 to 0.1%). V usage is TRBV7-2 and J usage is TRBJ2-5; 10 nucleotides agree with TRBD2. Germline lookup yields CDR1 SGHTA and CDR2 FQGNSA. The CDR3 contains 16 residues. Trimming removed 2 bases from V and 2 bases from J; junction bases left unmatched: 5. The chain's CDR3 is CASSLHALAGQETQYF. As DNA, the CDR3 is TGTGCCAGCAGCTTACATGCACTAGCGGGACAAGAGACCCAGTACTTC.

CDR3 region: CASSSYGTANTEAFF. CDR3 nucleotides: TGTGCCAGCAGTTCCTACGGGACAGCGAACACTGAAGCTTTCTTT. The genes are TRBV27 and TRBJ1-1; 7 positions agree with TRBD1. The CDR3 spans 15 residues. CDR1 is MNHEY and CDR2 is SMNVEV in the germline V gene (reference sequence). After removal of 4 bases from V and 1 base from J, the junction contained 6 bases not matched to a gene.

Written as DNA, the CDR3 is TGTGCCAGCAGTTCCGGACGGGCGTGGAGGCGCGAAAAACTGTTTTTT. Translating gives CASSSGRAWRREKLFF. The chain links TRBV27 to TRBJ1-4, with D hard to call. V was shortened by 4 bases and J by 8 bases, with 20 bases between the two germline ends. CDR1 and CDR2 from the germline V gene are MNHEY and SMNVEV (reference sequence). CDR3 length equals 16 residues.